This T cell receptor (beta chain) was obtained from a study of CD8 T cells in Susac syndrome. In the study overall: At the time their blood was drawn, patients with Susac syndrome were either therapy-naive, on corticosteroids (with some of them also receiving intravenous immunoglobulin), or on intravenous immunoglobulin alone. Study-level points and caveats: There were over 15 Susac-specific public clones in total CD8+ repertoires and roughly 5 in CD8+ TEMRA repertoires.

The CDR3 has 12 amino acids. The V gene lost 3 bases and the J gene lost 5 bases, with 8 bases spanning the gap. Germline values: CDR1 DFQATT, CDR2 SNEGSKA (reference sequence). RNA totalling about 0.5 to 1 ug underwent reverse transcription with random hexamers. From the immunoSEQ multiplex PCR reads, TCRdb called clonotypes with MiXCR, one entry per CDR3 protein. The sample contains more than 80,000 distinct CDR3 sequences, approximately 94% of which appear only once. TEMRA cells were FACS-enriched, and CD8+ and CD4+ T cells were isolated negatively. On this clonotype itself: Its matching antigen is unknown.

Sample: CD8+ T cells from PBMCs. This chain uses TRBV20-1 with TRBJ2-1; D unresolved. This sequence originates from a human donor with Susac syndrome. CDR3 amino acids: CSARGRNNEQFF. Written as DNA, the CDR3 is TGCAGTGCTAGGGGTCGAAACAATGAGCAGTTCTTC.